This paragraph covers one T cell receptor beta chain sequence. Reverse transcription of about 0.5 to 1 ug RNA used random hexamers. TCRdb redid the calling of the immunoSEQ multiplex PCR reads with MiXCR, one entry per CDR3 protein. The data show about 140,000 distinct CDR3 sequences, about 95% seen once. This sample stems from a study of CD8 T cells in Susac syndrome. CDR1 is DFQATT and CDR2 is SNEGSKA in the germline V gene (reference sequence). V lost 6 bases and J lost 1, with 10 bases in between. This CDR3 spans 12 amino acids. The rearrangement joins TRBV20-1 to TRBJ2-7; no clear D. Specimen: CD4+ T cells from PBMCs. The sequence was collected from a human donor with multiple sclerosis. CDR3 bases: TGCAGTGCCCCCAGTGGTTCCTACGAGCAGTACTTC. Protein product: CSAPSGSYEQYF.